Presented here are 15 T cell receptor beta chains from one specimen sequenced in a study of OX40 agonist ivuxolimab in advanced cancers. The repertoire was sequenced with immunoSEQ multiplex PCR; TCRdb's copy has only in-frame clones and lacks some. Of tens of thousands of clones in the sample, roughly nine tenths were seen once. The specimen was CD4+ or CD8+ T cells sorted from blood, collected in a trial of the OX40 agonist ivuxolimab. These receptor sequences come from an adult with an advanced solid tumor such as melanoma, head and neck, liver or kidney cancer.

The CDR3 spells CASSPGSSYEQYF. The CDR3 coding sequence is TGTGCCAGCAGTCCCGGAAGCTCCTACGAGCAGTACTTC. The chain recombines TRBV9 with TRBJ2-7; D unclear. This CDR3 has 13 residues. Trimming took off 5 bases at V and 0 bases at J, with 9 bases between the two ends. Germline CDR1 is SGDLS and CDR2 is YYNGEE. The whole variable domain, filled in from reference TRBV9 and TRBJ2-7, reads DSGVTQTPKHLITATGQRVTLRCSPRSGDLSVYWYQQSLDQGLQFLIQYYNGEERAKGNILERFSAQQFPDLHSELNLSSLELGDSALYFCASSPGSSYEQYFGPGTRLTVT.

This clone was observed a single time. This chain links TRBV5-1 with TRBJ2-2; 7 bases line up with TRBD1. The CDR3 spans 15 residues. The germline V gene has CDR1 SGHRS and CDR2 YFSETQ. Losses at the gene ends were 4 bases for V and 2 bases for J; bases not matched to a gene: 5. CDR3 in DNA: TGCGCCAGCAGCCCTGACAGGGCAAACACCGGGGAGCTGTTTTTT. It translates to CASSPDRANTGELFF.

The gene calls are TRBV28 and TRBJ1-1, with D unresolved. Germline loops: CDR1 MDHEN, CDR2 SYDVKM. Trimming cost V 7 bases and J 3 bases, with 15 bases left between them. The CDR3 loop spans 14 amino acids. CDR3 in amino acids: CASTLLAGYTEAFF. The CDR3 bases are TGTGCCAGCACCTTACTAGCGGGGTACACTGAAGCTTTCTTT. The complete variable domain, with remaining parts taken from reference TRBV28 and TRBJ1-1, reads DVKVTQSSRYLVKRTGEKVFLECVQDMDHENMFWYRQDPGLGLRLIYFSYDVKMKEKGDIPEGYSVSREKKERFSLILESASTNQTSMYLCASTLLAGYTEAFFGQGTRLTVV.

The chain joins TRBV7-8 to TRBJ1-1; D remains ambiguous. In germline, CDR1 is SGHVS, CDR2 FQNEAQ. The CDR3 consists of 15 residues. The germline V and J ends were trimmed by 5 bases and 0 bases, with 13 bases remaining between them. CDR3 bases: TGTGCCAGCAGCCCGACACGAGTAATGAACACTGAAGCTTTCTTT. As protein: CASSPTRVMNTEAFF.

J is TRBJ1-4 and V is TRBV28; the D gene is possibly TRBD1 (6 bases). Germline values: CDR1 MDHEN, CDR2 SYDVKM. The CDR3 has 14 amino acids. The ends were cut back, 2 bases at V and 7 bases at J, with 11 bases in the middle. For the CDR3, the DNA is TGTGCCAGCAGTTTAATTGGACAGACTGAAAAACTGTTTTTT. Amino acid sequence: CASSLIGQTEKLFF.

V usage is TRBV4-2 and J usage is TRBJ1-1, with no clear D. Germline assignment: CDR1 LGHNA and CDR2 YNFKEQ. The CDR3 has 14 residues. Trimming shortened V by 4 bases and J by 6 bases, and 15 bases separated the two germline ends. In DNA, the CDR3 is TGTGCCAGCAGCCGTGCCTCGGGTGGTGCTGAAGCTTTCTTT. The encoded protein is CASSRASGGAEAFF.

The V call is TRBV4-1, the J call TRBJ1-1; D not certain. The CDR3 sequence is 12 residues long. CDR1 and CDR2 (germline): MGHRA, YSYEKL. V was shortened by 1 base and J by 6 bases, with 6 bases between the two germline ends. CDR3 sequence reads: CASSQGDAEAFF. In nucleotides, the CDR3 is TGCGCCAGCAGCCAAGGCGACGCTGAAGCTTTCTTT.

The V call is TRBV19, the J call TRBJ1-2; no clear D. CDR3 length equals 15 residues. Trimming removed 3 bases at V and 4 bases at J, with 15 bases between. CDR1 is LNHDA and CDR2 is SQIVND in the germline V gene (reference sequence). The CDR3 DNA follows: TGTGCCAGTAGTATTCTTACCTCCGAGGGCTATGGCTACACCTTC. Translation gives CASSILTSEGYGYTF. Using reference TRBV19 and TRBJ1-2 for the parts outside the CDR3, the full variable domain is DGGITQSPKYLFRKEGQNVTLSCEQNLNHDAMYWYRQDPGQGLRLIYYSQIVNDFQKGDIAEGYSVSREKKESFPLTVTSAQKNPTAFYLCASSILTSEGYGYTFGSGTRLTVV.

The chain carries TRBV19 and TRBJ1-1; D perhaps matches TRBD1 (5 bases). The V gene's germline CDR1 is LNHDA and CDR2 SQIVND (reference sequence). This CDR3 spans 14 amino acids. The V gene lost 3 bases and the J gene lost 2 bases, with 10 bases spanning the gap. CDR3 sequence: CASSMGLLNTEAFF. The CDR3 region has the DNA TGTGCCAGTAGTATGGGGCTGCTTAACACTGAAGCTTTCTTT.

V is TRBV9 and J is TRBJ1-4; 7 bases align to TRBD1. The CDR3 covers 15 residues. CDR1 and CDR2 (germline): SGDLS, YYNGEE. V shed 4 bases and J 7 bases; nucleotides not matched to a gene: 10. CDR3 residues: CASSNAGGESEKLFF. CDR3 DNA sequence: TGTGCCAGCAGCAATGCAGGGGGGGAAAGTGAAAAACTGTTTTTT.

The V gene is TRBV7-9, the J gene TRBJ2-7, with 8 positions matching TRBD2. The CDR3 is 15 amino acids. In germline, CDR1 is SEHNR, CDR2 FQNEAQ (reference sequence). V dropped 3 bases and J dropped 2; count of bases not matched to a gene: 6. DNA for the CDR3: TGTGCCAGCAGCTTCAGAACGGGAGGGCCCTACGAGCAGTACTTC. This codes for CASSFRTGGPYEQYF.

This chain uses TRBV6-5 with TRBJ2-1; D tentatively reads TRBD1 or TRBD2 (5 bases each). The CDR3 is made up of 14 amino acids. Trimming removed 0 bases from V and 5 bases from J, with 8 bases in between. CDR1 and CDR2 (germline): MNHEY, SVGAGI. CDR3 nucleotides: TGTGCCAGCAGTTACTCAGGGACCAACAATGAGCAGTTCTTC. This sequence encodes CASSYSGTNNEQFF.

The chain has TRBV27 and TRBJ1-4; unclear D gene. Per the germline V gene, CDR1 is MNHEY and CDR2 is SMNVEV (reference sequence). Deletions cut 6 bases from V and 3 bases from J, with 8 bases between. There are 13 residues in the CDR3. CDR3 nucleotides: TGTGCCAGCAGAGCCTCCCCTAATGAAAAACTGTTTTTT. As protein: CASRASPNEKLFF.

The V and J genes are TRBV7-2 and TRBJ2-3; D remains unclear. Germline assignment: CDR1 SGHTA and CDR2 FQGNSA. The CDR3 length is 14 residues. Trimming stripped 7 bases from V and 0 bases from J, with 11 bases between. CDR3: CASTPTASTDTQYF. DNA for the CDR3: TGTGCCAGCACTCCGACCGCCAGCACAGATACGCAGTATTTT. The full variable domain, with the rest looked up from reference TRBV7-2 and TRBJ2-3, is GAGVSQSPSNKVTEKGKDVELRCDPISGHTALYWYRQSLGQGLEFLIYFQGNSAPDKSGLPSDRFSAERTGGSVSTLTIQRTQQEDSAVYLCASTPTASTDTQYFGPGTRLTVL.

The CDR3 DNA sequence: TGTGCCAGCAGCGCTGACACGAACACCGGGGAGCTGTTTTTT. It translates to CASSADTNTGELFF. V is TRBV6-5 and J is TRBJ2-2; D is ambiguous. This CDR3 has 14 residues. Germline V gene data show CDR1 as MNHEY and CDR2 as SVGAGI. With 6 bases removed from V and 0 bases from J, the gap between germline ends came to 8 bases.